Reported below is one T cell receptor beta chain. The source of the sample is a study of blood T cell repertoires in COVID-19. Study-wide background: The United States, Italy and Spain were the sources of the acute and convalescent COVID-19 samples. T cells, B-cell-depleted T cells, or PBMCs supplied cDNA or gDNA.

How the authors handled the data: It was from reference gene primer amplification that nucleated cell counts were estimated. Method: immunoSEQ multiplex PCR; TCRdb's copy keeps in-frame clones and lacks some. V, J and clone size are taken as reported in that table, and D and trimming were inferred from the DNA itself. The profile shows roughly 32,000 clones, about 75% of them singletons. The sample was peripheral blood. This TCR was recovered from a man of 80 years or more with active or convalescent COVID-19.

The CDR3 here is CASSPPLQGTDTQYF. The CDR3 nucleotides are TGTGCCAGCTCACCACCGTTACAGGGAACAGATACGCAGTATTTT. The rearrangement links TRBV18 to TRBJ2-3, with D possibly TRBD1 on 6 matching bases. The germline V gene encodes CDR1 KGHSH and CDR2 LQKENI. This CDR3 comprises 15 residues. Deletions cut 0 bases from V and 3 bases from J, with 10 bases between.